This entry concerns a single TCR beta chain. This record belongs to a study of blood T cell repertoires in COVID-19. Sequencing was performed with immunoSEQ multiplex PCR; in TCRdb, only in-frame clones are kept and a portion is missing. There are 70,000 to 95,000 clones in the sample; roughly 80% occur only once, and roughly 36% lies in the top ten. Trimming took 0 bases from V and 3 from J; bases not matched to a gene: 15. The V gene's germline CDR1 is SGHRS and CDR2 YFSETQ. This CDR3 has 18 residues. This sequence originates from a man between 60 and 75 years old with COVID-19, enrolled during active disease. The chain carries TRBV5-1 and TRBJ2-7; 7 nucleotides align to TRBD2. The sequencing sample was made of peripheral blood. This CDR3 is CASSLALRSGVAVYEQYF. The CDR3 DNA follows: TGCGCCAGCAGCTTGGCCCTGCGCAGCGGGGTAGCGGTCTACGAGCAGTACTTC.